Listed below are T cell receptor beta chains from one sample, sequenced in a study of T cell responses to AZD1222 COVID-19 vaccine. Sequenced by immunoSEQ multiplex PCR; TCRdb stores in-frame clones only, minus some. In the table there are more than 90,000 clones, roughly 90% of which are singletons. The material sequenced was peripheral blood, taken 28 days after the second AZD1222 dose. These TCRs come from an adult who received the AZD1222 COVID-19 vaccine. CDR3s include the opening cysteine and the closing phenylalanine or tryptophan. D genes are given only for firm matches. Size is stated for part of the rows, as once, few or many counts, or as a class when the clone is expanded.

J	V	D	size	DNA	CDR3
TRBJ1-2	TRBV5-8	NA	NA	TGTGCCAGCAGCCTGATGGCGGTAAATGGCTACACCTTC	CASSLMAVNGYTF
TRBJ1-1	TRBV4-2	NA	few	TGTGCCAGCAGTCCCCGCCTCGCAGAGGGCACTGAAGCTTTCTTT	CASSPRLAEGTEAFF
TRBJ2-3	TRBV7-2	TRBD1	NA	TGTGCCAGCAGCAAAATAGGGGGCGGGGATACGCAGTATTTT	CASSKIGGGDTQYF
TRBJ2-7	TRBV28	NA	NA	TGTGCCAGCAGTTTATACCTTCGACAGGCTTCCTACGAGCAGTACTTC	CASSLYLRQASYEQYF
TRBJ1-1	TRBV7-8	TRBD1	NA	TGTGCCAGCAGCCATTCGACAGGGTCAAAAAACACTGAAGCTTTCTTT	CASSHSTGSKNTEAFF
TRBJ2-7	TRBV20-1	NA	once	TGCAGTGCCCCCTCGCTCCTGGGGCAGTACTTC	CSAPSLLGQYF
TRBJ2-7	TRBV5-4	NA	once	TGTGCCAGCAGCTTACAGGGCGTCCACGAGCAGTACTTC	CASSLQGVHEQYF
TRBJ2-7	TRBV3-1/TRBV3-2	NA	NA	TGTGCCAGCAGCCTGTGGCAGGGAGACCACGAGCAGTACTTC	CASSLWQGDHEQYF
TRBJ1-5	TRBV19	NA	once	TGTGCCAGTAGTAGGACAGCCGAGTTATATAGCAATCAGCCCCAGCATTTT	CASSRTAELYSNQPQHF
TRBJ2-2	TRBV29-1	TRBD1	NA	TGCAGCGTCGACAGGGTAGGGACCGGGGAGCTGTTTTTT	CSVDRVGTGELFF
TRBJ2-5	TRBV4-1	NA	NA	TGCGCCAGCAGCCAAGATTCCAGCACCTGGGCCCAGTACTTC	CASSQDSSTWAQYF
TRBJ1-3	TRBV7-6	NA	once	TGTGCCAGCAGCTTAGAGGGATCTGGAAACACCATATATTTT	CASSLEGSGNTIYF
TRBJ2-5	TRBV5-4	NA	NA	TGTGCCAGCAGCTTACTAGAGACCCAGTACTTC	CASSLLETQYF
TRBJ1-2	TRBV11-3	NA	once	TGTGCCAGCAGCCTACTCACTAACAACTATGGCTACACCTTC	CASSLLTNNYGYTF
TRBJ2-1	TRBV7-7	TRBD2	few	TGTGCTAGCAGTTCGGGACTAGCGGCCTACAATGAGCAGTTCTTC	CASSSGLAAYNEQFF
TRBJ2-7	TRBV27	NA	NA	TGTGCCAGCAGTCCCGGGGACAACAACTACGAGCAGTACTTC	CASSPGDNNYEQYF
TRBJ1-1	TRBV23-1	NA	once	TGCGCCAGCAGTCCCCGCGGTCAGGGGAGAAACACTGAAGCTTTCTTT	CASSPRGQGRNTEAFF
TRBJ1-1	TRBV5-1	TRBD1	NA	TGCGCCAGCAGCACCGAGGGGGCGCGGGCTGCTGAAGCTTTCTTT	CASSTEGARAAEAFF
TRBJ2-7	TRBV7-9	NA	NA	TGTGCCAGCAGCTTAGGAGCCTACGAGCAGTACTTC	CASSLGAYEQYF
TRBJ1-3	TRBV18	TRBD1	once	TGTGCCAGCTCACCACTGGGACAGGGGGCCGACACCATATATTTT	CASSPLGQGADTIYF
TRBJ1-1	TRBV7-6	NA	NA	TGTGCCAGCAGCTTGACGGCCGAAGCTTTCTTT	CASSLTAEAFF
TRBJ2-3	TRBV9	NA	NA	TGTGCCAGCAGCGTAGTAGGTGCAGGAGGGTCAGATACGCAGTATTTT	CASSVVGAGGSDTQYF
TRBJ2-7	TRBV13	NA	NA	TGTGCCAGCAGTGTATTGAGCTCCTACGAGCAGTACTTC	CASSVLSSYEQYF
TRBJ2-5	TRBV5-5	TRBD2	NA	TGTGCCAGCAGCTCGGGACTAGCCTCCATGGAGACCCAGTACTTC	CASSSGLASMETQYF
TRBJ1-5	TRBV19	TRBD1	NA	TGTGCCAGTAGTCCACGGACAGGGGGGACTCATCAGCCCCAGCATTTT	CASSPRTGGTHQPQHF
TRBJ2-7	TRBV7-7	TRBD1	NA	TGTGCTAGCAGCATCGGGACAGCCTACGAGCAGTACTTC	CASSIGTAYEQYF
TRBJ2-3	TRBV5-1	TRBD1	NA	TGCGCCAGCAGCTTAGGGGGCGCCGAGGGCGATACGCAGTATTTT	CASSLGGAEGDTQYF
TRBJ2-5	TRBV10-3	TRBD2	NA	TGTGCCATCAGCCCCCACCGAGCGGGGGGGGAAGAGACCCAGTACTTC	CAISPHRAGGEETQYF
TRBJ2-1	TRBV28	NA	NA	TGTGCCAGCAGGGGCTCCATCGGGACCGCGCGTAGCGCTTACAATGAGCAGTTCTTC	CASRGSIGTARSAYNEQFF
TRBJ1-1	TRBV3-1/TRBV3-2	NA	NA	TGTGCCAGCAGTCGACAGACTGAAGCTTTCTTT	CASSRQTEAFF
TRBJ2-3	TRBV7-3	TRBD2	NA	TGTGCCAGCAGAATAGCGGGGGGGCCCACAGATACGCAGTATTTT	CASRIAGGPTDTQYF
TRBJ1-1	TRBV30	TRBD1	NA	TGTGCCTGGAGCCGCCAGGGGGCCCGGGAGGCTTTCTTT	CAWSRQGAREAFF
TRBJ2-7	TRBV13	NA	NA	TGTGCCAGCAGCGATGGTCGACTCCCGTTGGCCTACGAGCAGTACTTC	CASSDGRLPLAYEQYF
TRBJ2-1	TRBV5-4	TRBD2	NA	TGTGCCAGCAAAACTAGCGCCGGCTCCTACAATGAGCAGTTCTTC	CASKTSAGSYNEQFF
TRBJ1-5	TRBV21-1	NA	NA	TGTGCCAGCAGCAAAAGAAGCGGACCTTATAGCAATCAGCCCCAGCATTTT	CASSKRSGPYSNQPQHF
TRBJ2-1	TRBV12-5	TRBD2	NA	TGTGCTAGTGGTTTGGGAAAGCGGGAGGTGAGGGACAATGAGCAGTTCTTC	CASGLGKREVRDNEQFF
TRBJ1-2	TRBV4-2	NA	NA	TGTGCCAGCAGCCCAGCGGGGGGCGGCTCCCATAACTATGGCTACACCTTC	CASSPAGGGSHNYGYTF
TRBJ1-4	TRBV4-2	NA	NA	TGTGCCAGCAGCCAAGCATCGACAGGCGGGGATGAAAAACTGTTTTTT	CASSQASTGGDEKLFF
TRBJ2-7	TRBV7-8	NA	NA	TGTGCCAGCAGCTCTGACAAAGGGCACTACGAGCAGTACTTC	CASSSDKGHYEQYF
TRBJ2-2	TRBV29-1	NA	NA	TGCAGCGTTGAGGGTGCCGGGGAGCTGTTTTTT	CSVEGAGELFF
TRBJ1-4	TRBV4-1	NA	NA	TGCGCCAGCAGCCCCCAGGGCGTCCCCAAACTGTTTTTT	CASSPQGVPKLFF
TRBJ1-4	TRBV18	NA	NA	TGTGCCAGCTCACCACCGGGGCAGAGTAATGAAAAACTGTTTTTT	CASSPPGQSNEKLFF
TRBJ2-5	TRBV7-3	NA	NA	TGTGCCAGCAGCCCCATGGGGGGGCTCGAGACCCAGTACTTC	CASSPMGGLETQYF
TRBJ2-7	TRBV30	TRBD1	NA	TGTGCCTGGAGTCCCGCCGGGACAGGGAAGGGCGAGCAGTACTTC	CAWSPAGTGKGEQYF
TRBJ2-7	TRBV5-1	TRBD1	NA	TGCGCCAGCAGATTGGGTCCCGGGACAGGGGGGTCCGAGCAGTACTTC	CASRLGPGTGGSEQYF
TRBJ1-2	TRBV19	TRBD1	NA	TGTGCCAGTACCGACAGGGGGCGCGACTATGGCTACACCTTC	CASTDRGRDYGYTF
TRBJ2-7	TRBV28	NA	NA	TGTGCCAGCAGTCAAATTAGTAGCTACGAGCAGTACTTC	CASSQISSYEQYF
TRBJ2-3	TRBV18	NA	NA	TGTGCCAGCTCATCCCTACCGACAGATACGCAGTATTTT	CASSSLPTDTQYF
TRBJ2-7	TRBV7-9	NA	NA	TGTGCCAGCAGCTTAGTCCTGGGCTACGAGCAGTACTTC	CASSLVLGYEQYF
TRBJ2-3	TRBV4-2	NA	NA	TGTGCCAGCAGCCAAGATCAGGGTTTAACAGATACGCAGTATTTT	CASSQDQGLTDTQYF
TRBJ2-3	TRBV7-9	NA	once	TGTGCCAGCAGCTTCCCCGGCGGGACGGCTATCACAGATACGCAGTATTTT	CASSFPGGTAITDTQYF
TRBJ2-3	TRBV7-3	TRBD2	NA	TGTGCCAGCAGCTTAAGCCCCGGACTAGCGGGGATCACAGATACGCAGTATTTT	CASSLSPGLAGITDTQYF
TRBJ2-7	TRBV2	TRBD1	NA	TGTGCCAGCTCAGGGGGTTTACCCTACGAGCAGTACTTC	CASSGGLPYEQYF
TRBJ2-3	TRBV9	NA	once	TGTGCCAGCAGCGTAGGGGCAGGGACTAGCACAGATACGCAGTATTTT	CASSVGAGTSTDTQYF
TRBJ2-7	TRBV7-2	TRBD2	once	TGTGCCAGCAGCTTGAGTCTAGCGGGCACCTACGAGCAGTACTTC	CASSLSLAGTYEQYF
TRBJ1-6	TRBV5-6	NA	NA	TGTGCCAGCAGCTGGCGGGACCCCGGGCGTTCACCCCTCCACTTT	CASSWRDPGRSPLHF
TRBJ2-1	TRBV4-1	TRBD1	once	TGCGCCAGCTCCTACCCTAACAGGGGAATCAATGAGCAGTTCTTC	CASSYPNRGINEQFF
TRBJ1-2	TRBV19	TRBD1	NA	TGTGCCAGTAGTGCGCAGGGGGCAGGCGGCTACACCTTC	CASSAQGAGGYTF
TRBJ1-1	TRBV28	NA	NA	TGTGCCAGCAGTTACCCCTGGCGAAACACTGAAGCTTTCTTT	CASSYPWRNTEAFF
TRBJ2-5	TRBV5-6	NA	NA	TGTGCCAGCAGAAAGGACGCTTTCTCGGGAGAGACCCAGTACTTC	CASRKDAFSGETQYF